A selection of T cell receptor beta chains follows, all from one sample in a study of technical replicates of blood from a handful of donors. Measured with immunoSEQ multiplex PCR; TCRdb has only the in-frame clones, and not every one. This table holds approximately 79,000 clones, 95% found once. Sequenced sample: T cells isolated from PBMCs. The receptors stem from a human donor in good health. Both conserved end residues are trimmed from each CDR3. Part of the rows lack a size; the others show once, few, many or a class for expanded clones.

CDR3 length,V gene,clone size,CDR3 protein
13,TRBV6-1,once,ASRHRDKNTGELF
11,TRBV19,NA,ASSISGSYEQY
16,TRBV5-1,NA,ASSHDSPRQGGLYEQY
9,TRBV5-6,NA,ASSLQETQY
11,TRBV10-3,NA,AISGTSGDTQY
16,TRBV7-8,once,ASSQPILAGASTGELF
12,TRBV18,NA,ASSPQGGDTEAF
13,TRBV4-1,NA,ASSQGLAGANEQF
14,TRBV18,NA,ASSLYRDRENSPLH
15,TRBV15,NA,ATSSPQLAGYAPEQY
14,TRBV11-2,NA,ASSLVGQGFFYEQY
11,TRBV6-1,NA,ASREVRGLSAF
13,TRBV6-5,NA,ASSYTDRLNTEAF
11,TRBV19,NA,ASSTVQASEAF
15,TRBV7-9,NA,ASSANIGGGPGGELF